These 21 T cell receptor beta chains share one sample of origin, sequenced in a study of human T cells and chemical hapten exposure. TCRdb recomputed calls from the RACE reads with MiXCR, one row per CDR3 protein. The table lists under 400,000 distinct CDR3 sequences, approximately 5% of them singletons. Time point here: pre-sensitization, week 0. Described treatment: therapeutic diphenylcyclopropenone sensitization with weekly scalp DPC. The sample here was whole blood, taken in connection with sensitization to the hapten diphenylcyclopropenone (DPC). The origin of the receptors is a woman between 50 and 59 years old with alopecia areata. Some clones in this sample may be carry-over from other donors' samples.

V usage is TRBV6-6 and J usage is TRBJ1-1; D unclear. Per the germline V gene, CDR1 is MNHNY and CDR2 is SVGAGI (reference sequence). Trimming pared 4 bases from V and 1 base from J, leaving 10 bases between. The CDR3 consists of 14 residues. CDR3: CASSSGPRNTEAFF. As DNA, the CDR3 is TGTGCCAGCAGTTCCGGGCCCCGGAACACTGAAGCTTTCTTT.

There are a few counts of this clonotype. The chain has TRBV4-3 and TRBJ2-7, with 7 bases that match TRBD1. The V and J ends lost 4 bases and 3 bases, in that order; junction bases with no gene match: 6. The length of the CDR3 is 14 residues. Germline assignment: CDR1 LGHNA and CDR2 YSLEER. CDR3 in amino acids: CASSRQTGSYEQYF. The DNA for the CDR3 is TGCGCCAGCAGCCGACAGACAGGGAGCTACGAGCAGTACTTC.

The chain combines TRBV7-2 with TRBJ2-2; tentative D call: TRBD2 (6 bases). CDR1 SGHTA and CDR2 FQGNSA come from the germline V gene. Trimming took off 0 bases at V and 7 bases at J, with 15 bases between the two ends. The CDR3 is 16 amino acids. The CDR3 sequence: CASSLAGGRVHGELFF. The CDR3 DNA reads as TGTGCCAGCAGCTTAGCGGGGGGACGGGTTCACGGGGAGCTGTTTTTT.

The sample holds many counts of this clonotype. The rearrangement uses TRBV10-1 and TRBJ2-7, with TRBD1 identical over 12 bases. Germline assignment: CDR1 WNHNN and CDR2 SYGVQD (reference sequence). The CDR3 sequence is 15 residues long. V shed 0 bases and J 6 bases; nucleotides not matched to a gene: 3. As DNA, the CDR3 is TGCGCCAGCAGTGAGTCGGAGGGACAGGGGGCCGAGCAGTACTTC. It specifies CASSESEGQGAEQYF.

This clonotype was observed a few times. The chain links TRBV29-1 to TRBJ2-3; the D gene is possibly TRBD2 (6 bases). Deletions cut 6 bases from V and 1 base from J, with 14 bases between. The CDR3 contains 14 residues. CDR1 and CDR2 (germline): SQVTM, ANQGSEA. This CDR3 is CSVRKEGGTDTQYF. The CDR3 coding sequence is TGCAGCGTGCGAAAGGAGGGCGGCACAGATACGCAGTATTTT.

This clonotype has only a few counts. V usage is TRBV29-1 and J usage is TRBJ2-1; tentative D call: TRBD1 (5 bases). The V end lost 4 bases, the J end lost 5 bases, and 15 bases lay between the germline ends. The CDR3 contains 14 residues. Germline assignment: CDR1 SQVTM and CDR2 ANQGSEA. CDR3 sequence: CSVGQGGTDNEQFF. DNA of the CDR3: TGCAGCGTTGGGCAGGGTGGAACTGACAATGAGCAGTTCTTC.

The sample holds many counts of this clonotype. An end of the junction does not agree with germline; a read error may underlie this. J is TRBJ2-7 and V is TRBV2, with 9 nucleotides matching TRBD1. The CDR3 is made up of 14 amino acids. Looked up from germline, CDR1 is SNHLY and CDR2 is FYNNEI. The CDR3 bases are TGCGCCAGCAGCCCGGGACAGGGCTCCTACGAGCAGTACTTC. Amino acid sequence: CASSPGQGSYEQYF.

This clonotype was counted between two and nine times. CDR3 coding DNA: TGCAGTGCTGGCGGGAGGGAGGGTCTTCCCAGCGAGCAGTACTTC. Amino acid sequence: CSAGGREGLPSEQYF. The chain employs TRBV20-1 and TRBJ2-7; 9 bases fit TRBD2. V lost 5 bases, J lost 6 bases, and 14 bases stayed unmatched. Germline assignment: CDR1 DFQATT and CDR2 SNEGSKA (reference sequence). CDR3 length equals 15 residues.

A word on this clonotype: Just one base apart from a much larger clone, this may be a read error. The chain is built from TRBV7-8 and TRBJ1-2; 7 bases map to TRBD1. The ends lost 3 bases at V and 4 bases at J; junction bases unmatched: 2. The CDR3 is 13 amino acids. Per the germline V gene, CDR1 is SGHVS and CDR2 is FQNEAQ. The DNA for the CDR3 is TGTGCCAGCAGCTTCGGACAGGCCTATGGCTACACCTTC. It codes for CASSFGQAYGYTF. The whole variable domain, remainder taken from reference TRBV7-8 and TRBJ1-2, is GAGVSQSPRYKVAKRGQDVALRCDPISGHVSLFWYQQALGQGPEFLTYFQNEAQLDKSGLPSDRFFAERPEGSVSTLKIQRTQQEDSAVYLCASSFGQAYGYTFGSGTRLTVV.

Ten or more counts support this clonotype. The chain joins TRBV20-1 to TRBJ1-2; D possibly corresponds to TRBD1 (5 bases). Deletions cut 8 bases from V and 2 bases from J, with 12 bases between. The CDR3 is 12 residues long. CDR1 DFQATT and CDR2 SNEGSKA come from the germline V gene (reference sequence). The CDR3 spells CSFSGTNYGYTF. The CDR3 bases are TGCAGTTTCTCCGGGACCAACTATGGCTACACCTTC.

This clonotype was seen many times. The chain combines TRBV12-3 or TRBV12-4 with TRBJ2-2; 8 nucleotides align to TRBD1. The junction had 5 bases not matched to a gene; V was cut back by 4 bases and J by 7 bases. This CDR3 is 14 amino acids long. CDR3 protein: CASSSQGAGGELFF. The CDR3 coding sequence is TGTGCCAGCAGTTCTCAGGGGGCGGGCGGGGAGCTGTTTTTT.

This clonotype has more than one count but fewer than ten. CDR3 sequence: CSARTGSGNTIYF. In DNA form, the CDR3 reads TGCAGCGCAAGGACAGGGAGTGGAAACACCATATATTTT. The V gene is TRBV29-1, the J gene TRBJ1-3; 8 positions match TRBD1. The CDR3 is made up of 13 amino acids. J lost 3 bases, V lost 7 bases, and 5 bases had no gene match. Germline V CDR1 and CDR2: SQVTM, ANQGSEA. Looking up the rest from reference TRBV29-1 and TRBJ1-3 gives the full variable domain: SAVISQKPSRDICQRGTSLTIQCQVDSQVTMMFWYRQQPGQSLTLIATANQGSEATYESGFVIDKFPISRPNLTFSTLTVSNMSPEDSSIYLCSARTGSGNTIYFGEGSWLTVV.

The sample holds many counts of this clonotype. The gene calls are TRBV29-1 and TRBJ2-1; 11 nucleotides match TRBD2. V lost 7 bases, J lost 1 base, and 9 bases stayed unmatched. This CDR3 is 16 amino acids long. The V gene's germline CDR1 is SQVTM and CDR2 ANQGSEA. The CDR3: CSAEGLAEDSYNEQFF. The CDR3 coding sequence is TGCAGCGCCGAGGGACTAGCGGAAGATTCCTACAATGAGCAGTTCTTC.

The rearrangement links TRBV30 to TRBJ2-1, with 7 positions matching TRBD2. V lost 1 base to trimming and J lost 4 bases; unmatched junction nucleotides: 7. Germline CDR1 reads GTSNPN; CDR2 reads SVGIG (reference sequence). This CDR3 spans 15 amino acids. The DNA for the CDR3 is TGTGCCTGGAGTGACGGCAGCGGGGTTTACAATGAGCAGTTCTTC. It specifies CAWSDGSGVYNEQFF. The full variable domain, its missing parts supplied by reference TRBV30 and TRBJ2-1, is SQTIHQWPATLVQPVGSPLSLECTVEGTSNPNLYWYRQAAGRGLQLLFYSVGIGQISSEVPQNLSASRPQDRQFILSSKKLLLSDSGFYLCAWSDGSGVYNEQFFGPGTRLTVL.

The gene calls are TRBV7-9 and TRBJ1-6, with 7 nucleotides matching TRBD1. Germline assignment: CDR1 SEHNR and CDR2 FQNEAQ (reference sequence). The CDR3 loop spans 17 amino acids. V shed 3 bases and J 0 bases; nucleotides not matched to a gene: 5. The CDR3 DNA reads TGTGCCAGCAGCTTGGCGGGGGACAGCTCCTATAATTCACCCCTCCACTTT. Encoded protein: CASSLAGDSSYNSPLHF.

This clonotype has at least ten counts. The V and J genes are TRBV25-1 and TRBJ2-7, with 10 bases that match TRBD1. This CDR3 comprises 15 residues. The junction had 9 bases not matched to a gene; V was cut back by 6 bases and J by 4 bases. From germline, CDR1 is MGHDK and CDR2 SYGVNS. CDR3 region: CASSDSWGQGYEQYF. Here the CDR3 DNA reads TGTGCCAGCAGCGATTCTTGGGGACAGGGGTACGAGCAGTACTTC.

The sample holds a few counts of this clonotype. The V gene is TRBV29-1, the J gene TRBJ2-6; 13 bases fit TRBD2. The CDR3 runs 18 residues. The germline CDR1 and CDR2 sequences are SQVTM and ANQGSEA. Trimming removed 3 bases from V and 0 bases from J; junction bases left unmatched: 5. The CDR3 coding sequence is TGCAGCGTTGACCCGGGACTAGCGGGGACCTCTGGGGCCAACGTCCTGACTTTC. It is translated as CSVDPGLAGTSGANVLTF.

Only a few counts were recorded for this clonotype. CDR3 amino acids: CASSLEGRQHTEAFF. The CDR3 nucleotides read TGCGCCAGCAGCTTGGAGGGAAGGCAGCACACTGAAGCTTTCTTT. The chain uses TRBV5-1 and TRBJ1-1; D is unclear. This CDR3 is 15 amino acids long. V lost 0 bases and J 3 bases, leaving 12 bases between the germline ends. CDR1 is SGHRS and CDR2 is YFSETQ in the germline V gene.

The CDR3 DNA follows: TGTGCCAGTACTAGCGACCTGAGCTCCTACAATGAGCAGTTCTTC. Translation: CASTSDLSSYNEQFF. The J gene is TRBJ2-1, the V gene TRBV7-9; 7 nucleotides agree with TRBD2. Trimming at V came to 9 bases and at J to 0 bases, leaving 8 bases not matched to a gene. This CDR3 has 15 amino acids. Germline V gives CDR1 SEHNR, CDR2 FQNEAQ (reference sequence).

The CDR3 loop is CSVGSRLGYGYTF. The CDR3 nucleotides read TGCAGCGTTGGTTCGCGTCTGGGCTATGGCTACACCTTC. The chain combines TRBV29-1 with TRBJ1-2, with unresolved D. The V end lost 4 bases, the J end lost 4 bases, and 13 bases lay between the germline ends. CDR1 is SQVTM and CDR2 is ANQGSEA in the germline V gene. This CDR3 contains 13 residues.

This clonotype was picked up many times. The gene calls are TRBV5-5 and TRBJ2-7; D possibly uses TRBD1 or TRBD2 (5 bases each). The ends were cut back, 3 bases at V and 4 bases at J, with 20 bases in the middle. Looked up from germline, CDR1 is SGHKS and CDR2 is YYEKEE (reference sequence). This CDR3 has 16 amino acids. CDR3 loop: CASSSSPGTGQYEQYF. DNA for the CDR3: TGTGCCAGCAGCTCCTCGCCCGGGACCGGGCAATACGAGCAGTACTTC.